This TCR beta chain came from a study of T-cell reconstitution after alpha-beta-depleted transplantation in children. The library targeted TCRbeta and was prepared with unique molecular identifiers. TCRdb re-called the PCR reads through MiXCR, storing one row per CDR3 protein. This table holds some 440,000 distinct CDR3 sequences, around 16% found once. Remarks on this clonotype: Its antigen is unidentified.

This CDR3 is built from 14 residues. The trim removed 3 bases at V and 3 bases at J, leaving 5 bases unmatched. Study-level points and caveats: Several hundred rapidly expanded clones from non-depleted graft cells reportedly supplied alpha-beta T cells about two months post-transplant. Fresh T-cell production supplied most of the T-cell counts and diversity seen one year after transplant.

The V and J genes are TRBV12-3 or TRBV12-4 and TRBJ2-7; 7 bases are shared with TRBD1. This receptor was taken from a boy younger than two who had a stem cell transplant for Wiskott-Aldrich syndrome, so the T cells may come from the graft donor. The sequencing here drew on PBMCs, mostly from graft donor cells, taken 360 days after TCRalphabeta/CD19-depleted stem cell transplant. The CDR3 DNA is TGTGCCAGCAGTTTGGGGACAGTCCTCTACGAGCAGTACTTC. Protein: CASSLGTVLYEQYF.